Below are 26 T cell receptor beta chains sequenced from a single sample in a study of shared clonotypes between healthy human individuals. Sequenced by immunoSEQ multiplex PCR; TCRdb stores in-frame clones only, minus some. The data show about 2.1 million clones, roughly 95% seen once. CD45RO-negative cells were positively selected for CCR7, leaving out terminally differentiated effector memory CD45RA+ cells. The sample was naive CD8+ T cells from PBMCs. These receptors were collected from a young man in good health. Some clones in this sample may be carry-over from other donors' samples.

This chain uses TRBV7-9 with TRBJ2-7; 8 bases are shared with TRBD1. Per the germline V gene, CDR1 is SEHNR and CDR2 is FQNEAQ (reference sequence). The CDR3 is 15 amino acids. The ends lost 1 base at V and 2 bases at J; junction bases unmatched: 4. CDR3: CASSLGWTGTYEQYF. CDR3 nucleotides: TGTGCCAGCAGCTTAGGGTGGACAGGGACCTACGAGCAGTACTTC.

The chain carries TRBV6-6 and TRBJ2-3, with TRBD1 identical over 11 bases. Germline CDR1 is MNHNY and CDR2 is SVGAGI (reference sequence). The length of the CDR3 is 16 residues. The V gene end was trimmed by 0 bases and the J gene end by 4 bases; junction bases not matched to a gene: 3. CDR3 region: CASSYSGQGGPDTQYF. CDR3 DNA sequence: TGTGCCAGCAGTTACTCGGGACAGGGGGGACCAGATACGCAGTATTTT.

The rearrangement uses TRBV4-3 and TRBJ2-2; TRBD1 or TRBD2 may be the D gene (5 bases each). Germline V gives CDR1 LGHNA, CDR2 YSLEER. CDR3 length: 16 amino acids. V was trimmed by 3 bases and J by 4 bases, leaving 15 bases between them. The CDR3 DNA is TGCGCCAGCAGCCACTTAGTGGGGGAAGGCACCGGGGAGCTGTTTTTT. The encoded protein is CASSHLVGEGTGELFF.

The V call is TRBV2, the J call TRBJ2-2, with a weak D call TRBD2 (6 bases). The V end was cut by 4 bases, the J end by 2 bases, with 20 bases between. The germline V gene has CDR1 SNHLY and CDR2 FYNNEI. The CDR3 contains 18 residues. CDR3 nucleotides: TGTGCCAGCAGTGGATCGTTCCTTCTAGGACTAAACACCGGGGAGCTGTTTTTT. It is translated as CASSGSFLLGLNTGELFF.

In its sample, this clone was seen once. The CDR3 is CASSSPGTGSHEQYF. As DNA, the CDR3 is TGTGCCAGCAGCTCACCCGGGACAGGGTCCCACGAGCAGTACTTC. The chain carries TRBV5-6 and TRBJ2-7, with 9 nucleotides matching TRBD1. The CDR3 sequence is 15 residues long. J gave up 5 bases and V 3 bases, and 9 bases lay outside the gene matches. CDR1 and CDR2 from the germline V gene are SGHDT and YYEEEE.

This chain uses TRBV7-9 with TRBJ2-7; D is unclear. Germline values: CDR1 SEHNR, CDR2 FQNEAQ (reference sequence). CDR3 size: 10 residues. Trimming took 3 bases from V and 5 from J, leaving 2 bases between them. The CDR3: CASSLHEQYF. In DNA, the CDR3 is TGTGCCAGCAGCTTGCACGAGCAGTACTTC.

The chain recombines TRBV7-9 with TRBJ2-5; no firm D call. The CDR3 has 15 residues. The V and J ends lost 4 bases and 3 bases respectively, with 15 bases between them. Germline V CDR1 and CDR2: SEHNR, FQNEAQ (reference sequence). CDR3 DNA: TGTGCCAGCAGCTCAATTCATGGGGTAAAAGAGACCCAGTACTTC. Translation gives CASSSIHGVKETQYF.

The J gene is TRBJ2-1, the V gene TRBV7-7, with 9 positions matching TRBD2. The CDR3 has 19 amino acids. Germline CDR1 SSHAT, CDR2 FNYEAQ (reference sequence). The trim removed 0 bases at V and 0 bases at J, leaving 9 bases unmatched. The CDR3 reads CASSLAPVQREVSYNEQFF. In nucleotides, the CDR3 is TGTGCCAGCAGCTTAGCGCCGGTTCAGCGGGAGGTCTCCTACAATGAGCAGTTCTTC.

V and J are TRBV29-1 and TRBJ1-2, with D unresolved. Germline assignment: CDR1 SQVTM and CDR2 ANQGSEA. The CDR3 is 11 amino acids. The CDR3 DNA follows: TGCAGTGTGAGGATTAACTATGGCTACACCTTC. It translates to CSVRINYGYTF. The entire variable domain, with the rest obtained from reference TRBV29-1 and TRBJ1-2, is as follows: SAVISQKPSRDICQRGTSLTIQCQVDSQVTMMFWYRQQPGQSLTLIATANQGSEATYESGFVIDKFPISRPNLTFSTLTVSNMSPEDSSIYLCSVRINYGYTFGSGTRLTVV.

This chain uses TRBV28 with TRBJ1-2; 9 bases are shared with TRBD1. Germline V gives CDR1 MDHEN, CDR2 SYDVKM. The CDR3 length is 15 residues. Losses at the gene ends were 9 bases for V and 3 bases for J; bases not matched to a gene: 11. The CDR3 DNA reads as TGTGCCAGTTTCCCGGACAGGGGCCTTGACTATGGCTACACCTTC. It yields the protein CASFPDRGLDYGYTF.

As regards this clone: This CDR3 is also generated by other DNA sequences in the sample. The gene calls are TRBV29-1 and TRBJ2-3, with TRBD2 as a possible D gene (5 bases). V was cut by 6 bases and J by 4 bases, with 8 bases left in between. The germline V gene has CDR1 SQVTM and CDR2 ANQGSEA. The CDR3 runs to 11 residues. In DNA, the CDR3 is TGCAGCGTCGCCGGGGCAGATACGCAGTATTTT. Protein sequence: CSVAGADTQYF.

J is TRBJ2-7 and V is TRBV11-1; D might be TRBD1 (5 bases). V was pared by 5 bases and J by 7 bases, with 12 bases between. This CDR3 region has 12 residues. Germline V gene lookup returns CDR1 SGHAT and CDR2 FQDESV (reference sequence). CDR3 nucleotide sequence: TGTGCCAGCAGCCGTTCAGGGTGGGAGCAGTACTTC. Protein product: CASSRSGWEQYF.

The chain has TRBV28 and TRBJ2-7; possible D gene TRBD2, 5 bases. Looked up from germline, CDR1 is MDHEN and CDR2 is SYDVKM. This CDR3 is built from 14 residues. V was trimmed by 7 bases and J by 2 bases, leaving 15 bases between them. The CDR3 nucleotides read TGTGCCAGCACGGGAACTTCGTCAGCCTACGAGCAGTACTTC. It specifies CASTGTSSAYEQYF. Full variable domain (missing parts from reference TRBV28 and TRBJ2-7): DVKVTQSSRYLVKRTGEKVFLECVQDMDHENMFWYRQDPGLGLRLIYFSYDVKMKEKGDIPEGYSVSREKKERFSLILESASTNQTSMYLCASTGTSSAYEQYFGPGTRLTVT.

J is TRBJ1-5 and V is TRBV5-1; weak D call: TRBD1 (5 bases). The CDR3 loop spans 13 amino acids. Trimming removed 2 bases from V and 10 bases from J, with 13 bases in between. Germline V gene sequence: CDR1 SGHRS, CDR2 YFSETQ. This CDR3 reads CASSFGAGSPQHF. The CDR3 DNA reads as TGCGCCAGCAGCTTTGGGGCCGGCTCACCCCAGCATTTT.

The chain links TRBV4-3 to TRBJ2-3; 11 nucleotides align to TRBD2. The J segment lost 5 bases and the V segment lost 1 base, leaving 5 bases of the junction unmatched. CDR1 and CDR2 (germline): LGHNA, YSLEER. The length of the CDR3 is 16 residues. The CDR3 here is CASSQVLLAGGDTQYF. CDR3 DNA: TGCGCCAGCAGCCAAGTTTTGCTAGCGGGAGGAGATACGCAGTATTTT.

This chain's CDR3 is CASSTREITYEQYF. The CDR3 DNA reads TGCGCCAGCAGCACAAGGGAAATCACCTACGAGCAGTACTTC. The chain has TRBV10-2 and TRBJ2-7; D is unresolved. V was pared by 6 bases and J by 2 bases, with 14 bases between. In germline, CDR1 is WSHSY, CDR2 SAAADI. There are 14 residues in the CDR3.

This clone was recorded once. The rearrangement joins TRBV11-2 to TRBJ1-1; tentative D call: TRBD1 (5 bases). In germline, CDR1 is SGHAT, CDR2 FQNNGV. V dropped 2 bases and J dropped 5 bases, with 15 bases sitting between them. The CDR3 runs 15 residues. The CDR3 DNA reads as TGTGCCAGCAGCTTAACACGGGGACCGGGGACTGAAGCTTTCTTT. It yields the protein CASSLTRGPGTEAFF.

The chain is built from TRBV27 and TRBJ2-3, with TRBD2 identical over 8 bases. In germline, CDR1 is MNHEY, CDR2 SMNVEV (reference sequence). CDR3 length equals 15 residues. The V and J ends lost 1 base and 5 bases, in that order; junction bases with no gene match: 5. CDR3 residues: CASSLWREEVDTQYF. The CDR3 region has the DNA TGTGCCAGCAGTTTATGGCGGGAGGAGGTAGATACGCAGTATTTT.

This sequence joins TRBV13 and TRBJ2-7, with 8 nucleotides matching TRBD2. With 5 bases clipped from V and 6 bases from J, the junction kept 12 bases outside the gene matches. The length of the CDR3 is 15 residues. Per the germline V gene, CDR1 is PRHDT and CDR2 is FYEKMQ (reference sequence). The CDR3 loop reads CASSTGEAGEGEQYF. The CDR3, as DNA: TGTGCCAGCAGCACCGGGGAAGCGGGAGAGGGCGAGCAGTACTTC.

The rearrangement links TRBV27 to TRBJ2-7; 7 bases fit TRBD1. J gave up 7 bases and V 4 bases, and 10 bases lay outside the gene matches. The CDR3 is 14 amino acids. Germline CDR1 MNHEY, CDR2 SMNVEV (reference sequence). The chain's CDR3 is CASSSGQRVWEQYF. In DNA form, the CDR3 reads TGTGCCAGCAGTTCGGGACAGAGAGTGTGGGAGCAGTACTTC.

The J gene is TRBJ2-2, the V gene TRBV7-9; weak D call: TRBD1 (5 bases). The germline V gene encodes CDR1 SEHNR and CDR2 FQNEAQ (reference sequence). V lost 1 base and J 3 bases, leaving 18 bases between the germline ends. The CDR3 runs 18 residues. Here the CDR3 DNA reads TGTGCCAGCAGCTTAGTGCATTTTCGGCAGGGCCACACCGGGGAGCTGTTTTTT. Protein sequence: CASSLVHFRQGHTGELFF.

The chain's CDR3 is CSVIFGYEQYF. The CDR3 DNA follows: TGCAGCGTTATCTTCGGTTACGAGCAGTACTTC. The chain joins TRBV29-1 to TRBJ2-7; D unclear. Trimming removed 5 bases from V and 4 bases from J, with 9 bases in between. This CDR3 spans 11 amino acids. Looked up from germline, CDR1 is SQVTM and CDR2 is ANQGSEA.

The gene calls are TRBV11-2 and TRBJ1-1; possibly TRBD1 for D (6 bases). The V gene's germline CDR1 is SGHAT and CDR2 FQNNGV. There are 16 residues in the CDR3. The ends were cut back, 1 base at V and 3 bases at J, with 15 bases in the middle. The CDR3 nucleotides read TGTGCCAGCAGCTTAGCTTCGAGGGGGAGAGACACTGAAGCTTTCTTT. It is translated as CASSLASRGRDTEAFF.

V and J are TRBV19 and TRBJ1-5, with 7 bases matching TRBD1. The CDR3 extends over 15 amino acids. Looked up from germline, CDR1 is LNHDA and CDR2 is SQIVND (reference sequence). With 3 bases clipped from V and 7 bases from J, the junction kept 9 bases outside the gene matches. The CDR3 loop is CASSILAGGRQPQHF. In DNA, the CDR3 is TGTGCCAGTAGTATTTTGGCAGGGGGTCGACAGCCCCAGCATTTT.

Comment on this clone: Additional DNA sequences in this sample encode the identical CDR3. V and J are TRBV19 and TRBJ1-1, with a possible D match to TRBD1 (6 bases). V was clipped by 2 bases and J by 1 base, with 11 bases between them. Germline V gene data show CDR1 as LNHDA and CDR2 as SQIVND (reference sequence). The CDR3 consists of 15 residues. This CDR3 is CASSISRGANTEAFF. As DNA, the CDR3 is TGTGCCAGTAGTATAAGCCGGGGGGCGAACACTGAAGCTTTCTTT.

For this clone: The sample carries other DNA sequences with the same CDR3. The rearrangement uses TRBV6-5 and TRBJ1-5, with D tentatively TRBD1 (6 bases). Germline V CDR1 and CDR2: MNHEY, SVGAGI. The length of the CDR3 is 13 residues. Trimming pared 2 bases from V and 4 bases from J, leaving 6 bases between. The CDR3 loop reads CASSYRGNQPQHF. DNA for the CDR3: TGTGCCAGCAGTTACAGGGGGAATCAGCCCCAGCATTTT.